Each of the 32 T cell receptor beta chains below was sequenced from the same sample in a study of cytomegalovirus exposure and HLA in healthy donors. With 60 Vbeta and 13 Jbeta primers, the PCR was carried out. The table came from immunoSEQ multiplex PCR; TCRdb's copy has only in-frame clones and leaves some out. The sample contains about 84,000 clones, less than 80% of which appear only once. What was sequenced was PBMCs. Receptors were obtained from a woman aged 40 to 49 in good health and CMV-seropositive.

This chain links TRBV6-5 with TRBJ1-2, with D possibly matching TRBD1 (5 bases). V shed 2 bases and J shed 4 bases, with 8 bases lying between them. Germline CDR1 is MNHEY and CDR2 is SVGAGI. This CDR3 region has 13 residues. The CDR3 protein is CASSYRGGYGYTF. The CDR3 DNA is TGTGCCAGCAGTTACAGGGGCGGCTATGGCTACACCTTC.

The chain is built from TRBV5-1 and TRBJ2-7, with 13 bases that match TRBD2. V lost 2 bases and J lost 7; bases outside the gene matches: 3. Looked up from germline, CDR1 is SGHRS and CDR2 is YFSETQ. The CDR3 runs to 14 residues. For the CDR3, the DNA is TGCGCCAGCAGCTTCGGGACTAGCGGGATAGAGCAGTACTTC. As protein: CASSFGTSGIEQYF.

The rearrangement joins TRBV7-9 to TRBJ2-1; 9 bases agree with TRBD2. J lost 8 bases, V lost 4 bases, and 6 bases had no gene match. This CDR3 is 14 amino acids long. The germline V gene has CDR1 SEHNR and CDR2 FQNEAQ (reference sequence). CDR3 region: CASSSSGIQDEQFF. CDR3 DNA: TGTGCCAGCAGCTCTAGCGGGATTCAAGATGAGCAGTTCTTC.

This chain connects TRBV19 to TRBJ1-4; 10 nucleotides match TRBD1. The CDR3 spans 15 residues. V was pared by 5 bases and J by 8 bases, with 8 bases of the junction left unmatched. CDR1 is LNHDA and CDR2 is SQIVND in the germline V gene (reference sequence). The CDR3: CASSPWTGGKEKLFF. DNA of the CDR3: TGTGCCAGTAGTCCCTGGACAGGGGGTAAAGAAAAACTGTTTTTT.

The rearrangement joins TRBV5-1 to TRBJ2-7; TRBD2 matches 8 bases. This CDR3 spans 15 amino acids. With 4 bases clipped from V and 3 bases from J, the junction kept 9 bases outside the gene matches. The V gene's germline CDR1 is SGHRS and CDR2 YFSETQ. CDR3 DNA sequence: TGCGCCAGCAGCCCCGGGGGAAGCGGGAGCTACGAGCAGTACTTC. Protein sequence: CASSPGGSGSYEQYF. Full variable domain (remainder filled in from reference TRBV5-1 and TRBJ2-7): KAGVTQTPRYLIKTRGQQVTLSCSPISGHRSVSWYQQTPGQGLQFLFEYFSETQRNKGNFPGRFSGRQFSNSRSEMNVSTLELGDSALYLCASSPGGSGSYEQYFGPGTRLTVT.

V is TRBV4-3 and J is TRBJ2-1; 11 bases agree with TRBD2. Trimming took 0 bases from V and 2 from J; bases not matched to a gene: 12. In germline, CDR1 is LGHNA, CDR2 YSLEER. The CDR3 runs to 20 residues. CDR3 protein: CASSQDGTSGRVGTYNEQFF. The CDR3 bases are TGCGCCAGCAGCCAAGACGGTACTAGCGGGAGAGTTGGGACCTACAATGAGCAGTTCTTC.

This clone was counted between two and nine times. DNA of the CDR3: TGTGCCAGTAGTAGCACAGGCTCTGGGGCCAACGTCCTGACTTTC. Translated, it gives CASSSTGSGANVLTF. This rearrangement joins TRBV19 to TRBJ2-6; D might be TRBD1 (5 bases). There are 15 residues in the CDR3. Germline V CDR1 and CDR2: LNHDA, SQIVND (reference sequence). Trimming stripped 4 bases from V and 0 bases from J, with 7 bases between.

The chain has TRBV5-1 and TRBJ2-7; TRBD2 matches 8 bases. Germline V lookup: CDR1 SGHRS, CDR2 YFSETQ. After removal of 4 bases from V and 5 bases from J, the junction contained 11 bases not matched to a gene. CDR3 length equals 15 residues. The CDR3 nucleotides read TGCGCCAGCAGCGCGGATAGCGGGATCTTCAACGAGCAGTACTTC. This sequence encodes CASSADSGIFNEQYF. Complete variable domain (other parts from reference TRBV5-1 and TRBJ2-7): KAGVTQTPRYLIKTRGQQVTLSCSPISGHRSVSWYQQTPGQGLQFLFEYFSETQRNKGNFPGRFSGRQFSNSRSEMNVSTLELGDSALYLCASSADSGIFNEQYFGPGTRLTVT.

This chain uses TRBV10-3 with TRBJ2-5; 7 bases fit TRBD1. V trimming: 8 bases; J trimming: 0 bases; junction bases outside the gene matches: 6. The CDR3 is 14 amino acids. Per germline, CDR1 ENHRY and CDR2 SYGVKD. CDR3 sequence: CAIGKQGNQETQYF. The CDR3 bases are TGTGCCATCGGCAAACAGGGGAACCAAGAGACCCAGTACTTC.

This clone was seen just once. Here the CDR3 DNA reads TGTGCCAGCAGTTTAGTGCAGGAGGTGAACTATGGCTACACCTTC. Amino acids: CASSLVQEVNYGYTF. The rearrangement uses TRBV28 and TRBJ1-2, with D unclear. The V end lost 2 bases, the J end lost 2 bases, and 12 bases lay between the germline ends. Germline V CDR1 and CDR2: MDHEN, SYDVKM. The CDR3 loop spans 15 amino acids.

CDR3 region: CASSRGWGNQPQHF. The CDR3, as DNA: TGTGCCAGCAGCAGGGGCTGGGGCAATCAGCCCCAGCATTTT. The rearrangement joins TRBV28 to TRBJ1-5, with D perhaps TRBD1 (6 bases). The CDR3 spans 14 residues. V was clipped by 6 bases and J by 2 bases, with 11 bases between them. The germline V gene encodes CDR1 MDHEN and CDR2 SYDVKM.

The CDR3 loop reads CASSLYLEPNLSEQYF. The CDR3 nucleotides are TGTGCCAGCAGCTTATATCTTGAGCCGAACTTGTCCGAGCAGTACTTC. This chain links TRBV7-3 with TRBJ2-7; no reliable D call. Germline V CDR1 and CDR2: SGHTA, FQGTGA. V lost 2 bases and J 6 bases, leaving 20 bases between the germline ends. This CDR3 spans 16 amino acids.

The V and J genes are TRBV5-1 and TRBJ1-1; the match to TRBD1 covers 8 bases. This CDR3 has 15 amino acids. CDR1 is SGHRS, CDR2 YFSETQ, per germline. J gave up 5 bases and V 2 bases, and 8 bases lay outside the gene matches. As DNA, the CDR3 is TGCGCCAGCAGCTTTGGACAGGGACGGAGGACTGAAGCTTTCTTT. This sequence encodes CASSFGQGRRTEAFF. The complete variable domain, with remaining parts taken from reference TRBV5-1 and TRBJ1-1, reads KAGVTQTPRYLIKTRGQQVTLSCSPISGHRSVSWYQQTPGQGLQFLFEYFSETQRNKGNFPGRFSGRQFSNSRSEMNVSTLELGDSALYLCASSFGQGRRTEAFFGQGTRLTVV.

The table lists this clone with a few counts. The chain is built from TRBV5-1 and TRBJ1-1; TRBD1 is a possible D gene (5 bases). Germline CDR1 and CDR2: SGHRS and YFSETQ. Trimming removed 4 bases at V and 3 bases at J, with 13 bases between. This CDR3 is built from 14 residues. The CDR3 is CASSHSGGDTEAFF. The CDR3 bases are TGCGCCAGCAGCCATTCCGGGGGTGACACTGAAGCTTTCTTT.

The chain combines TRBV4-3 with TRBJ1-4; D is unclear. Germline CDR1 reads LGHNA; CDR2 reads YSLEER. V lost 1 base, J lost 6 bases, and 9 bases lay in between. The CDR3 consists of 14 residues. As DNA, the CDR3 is TGCGCCAGCAGCCAAGGGCAGATGGATGAAAAACTGTTTTTT. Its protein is CASSQGQMDEKLFF.

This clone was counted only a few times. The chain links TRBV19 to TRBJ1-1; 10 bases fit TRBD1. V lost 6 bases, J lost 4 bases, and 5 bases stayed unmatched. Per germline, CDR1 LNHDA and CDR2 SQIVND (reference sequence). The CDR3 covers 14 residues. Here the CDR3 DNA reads TGTGCCAGTAGGAGACAGGGGGCCAGCACTGAAGCTTTCTTT. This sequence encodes CASRRQGASTEAFF. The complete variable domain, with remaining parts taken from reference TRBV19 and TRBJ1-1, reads DGGITQSPKYLFRKEGQNVTLSCEQNLNHDAMYWYRQDPGQGLRLIYYSQIVNDFQKGDIAEGYSVSREKKESFPLTVTSAQKNPTAFYLCASRRQGASTEAFFGQGTRLTVV.

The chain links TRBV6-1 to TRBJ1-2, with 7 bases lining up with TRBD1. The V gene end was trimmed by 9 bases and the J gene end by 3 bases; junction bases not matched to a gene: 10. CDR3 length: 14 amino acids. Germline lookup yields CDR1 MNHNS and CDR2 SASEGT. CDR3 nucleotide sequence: TGTGCCAGTACCCCCAGACAGGGTTACTATGGCTACACCTTC. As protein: CASTPRQGYYGYTF.

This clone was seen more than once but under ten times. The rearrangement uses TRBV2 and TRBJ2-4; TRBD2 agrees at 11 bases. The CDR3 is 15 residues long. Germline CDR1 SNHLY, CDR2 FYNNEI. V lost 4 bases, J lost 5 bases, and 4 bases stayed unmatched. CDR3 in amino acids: CASSVAGGPENIQYF. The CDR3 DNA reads TGTGCCAGCAGTGTAGCGGGAGGGCCCGAAAACATTCAGTACTTC.

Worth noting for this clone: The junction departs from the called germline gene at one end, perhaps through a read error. For the CDR3, the DNA is TGCGTCAGCATCTCGGTCCGAAGCAATCAGCCCCAGCATTTT. This codes for CVSISVRSNQPQHF. The chain recombines TRBV10-1 with TRBJ1-5; D ambiguous. Germline lookup yields CDR1 WNHNN and CDR2 SYGVQD (reference sequence). CDR3 length: 14 residues.

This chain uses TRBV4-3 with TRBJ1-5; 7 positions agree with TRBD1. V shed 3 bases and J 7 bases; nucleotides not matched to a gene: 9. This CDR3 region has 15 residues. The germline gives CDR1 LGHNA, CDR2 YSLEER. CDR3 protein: CASSQRQGVGQPQHF. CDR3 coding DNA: TGCGCCAGCAGCCAGCGGCAGGGGGTGGGACAGCCCCAGCATTTT.

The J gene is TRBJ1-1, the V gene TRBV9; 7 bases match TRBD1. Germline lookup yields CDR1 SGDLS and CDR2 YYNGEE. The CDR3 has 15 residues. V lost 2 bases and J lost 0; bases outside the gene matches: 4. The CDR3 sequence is CASSVTTGMNTEAFF. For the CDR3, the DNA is TGTGCCAGCAGCGTTACGACAGGGATGAACACTGAAGCTTTCTTT.

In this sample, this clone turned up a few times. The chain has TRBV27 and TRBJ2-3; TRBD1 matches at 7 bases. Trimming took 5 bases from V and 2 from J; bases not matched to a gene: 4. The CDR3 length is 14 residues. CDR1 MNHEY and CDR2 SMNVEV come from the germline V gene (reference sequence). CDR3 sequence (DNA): TGTGCCAGCAGTCCAACAGGGGCCACAGATACGCAGTATTTT. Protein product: CASSPTGATDTQYF.

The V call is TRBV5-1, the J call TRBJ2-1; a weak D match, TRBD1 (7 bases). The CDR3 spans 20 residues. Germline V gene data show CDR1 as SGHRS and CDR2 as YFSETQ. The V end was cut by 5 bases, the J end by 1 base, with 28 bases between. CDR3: CASSRPQGTVNVRSYNEQFF. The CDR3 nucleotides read TGCGCCAGCAGTCGGCCACAGGGGACTGTGAACGTGAGGTCCTACAATGAGCAGTTCTTC.

The CDR3 spells CASSQQPNDRGRIETQYF. The CDR3 nucleotides read TGCGCCAGCAGCCAGCAACCCAATGACAGGGGTCGGATAGAGACCCAGTACTTC. The rearrangement links TRBV4-3 to TRBJ2-5, with 8 bases lining up with TRBD1. This CDR3 spans 18 amino acids. The V segment lost 3 bases and the J segment 4 bases; nucleotides outside the gene matches: 16. Germline V CDR1 and CDR2: LGHNA, YSLEER.

CDR3 in amino acids: CASRLAGVETQYF. CDR3 in DNA: TGTGCCAGCAGGCTAGCGGGAGTAGAGACCCAGTACTTC. This chain connects TRBV28 to TRBJ2-5; TRBD2 aligns across 10 bases. Germline values: CDR1 MDHEN, CDR2 SYDVKM. V shed 6 bases, J shed 4 bases, and the junction held 2 bases outside the gene matches. The CDR3 is made up of 13 amino acids.

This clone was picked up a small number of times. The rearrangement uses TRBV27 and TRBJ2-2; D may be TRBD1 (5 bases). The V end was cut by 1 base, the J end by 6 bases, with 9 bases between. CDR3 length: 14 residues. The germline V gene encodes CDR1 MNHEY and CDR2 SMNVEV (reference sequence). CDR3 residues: CASSLLGVSGELFF. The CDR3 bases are TGTGCCAGCAGTTTATTAGGGGTGTCCGGGGAGCTGTTTTTT.

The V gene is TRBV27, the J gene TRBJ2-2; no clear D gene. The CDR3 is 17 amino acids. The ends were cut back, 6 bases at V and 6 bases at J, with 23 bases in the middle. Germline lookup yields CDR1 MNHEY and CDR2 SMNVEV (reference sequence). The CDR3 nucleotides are TGTGCCAGCAGCCTTCAAGCCGGGTCGATCGCCTCCGGGGAGCTGTTTTTT. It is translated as CASSLQAGSIASGELFF.

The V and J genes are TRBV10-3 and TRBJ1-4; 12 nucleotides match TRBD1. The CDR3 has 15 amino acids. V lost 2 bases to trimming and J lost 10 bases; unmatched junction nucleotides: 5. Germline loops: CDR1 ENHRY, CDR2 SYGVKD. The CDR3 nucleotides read TGTGCCATCAGTGAGGACGGGACAGGGGGCGTAAAACTGTTTTTT. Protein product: CAISEDGTGGVKLFF.

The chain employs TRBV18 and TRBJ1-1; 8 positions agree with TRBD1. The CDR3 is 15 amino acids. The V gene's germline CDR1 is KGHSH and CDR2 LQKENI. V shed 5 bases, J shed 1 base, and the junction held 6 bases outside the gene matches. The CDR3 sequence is CASSSGGSPNTEAFF. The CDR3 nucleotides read TGTGCCAGCTCATCAGGGGGCTCCCCGAACACTGAAGCTTTCTTT.

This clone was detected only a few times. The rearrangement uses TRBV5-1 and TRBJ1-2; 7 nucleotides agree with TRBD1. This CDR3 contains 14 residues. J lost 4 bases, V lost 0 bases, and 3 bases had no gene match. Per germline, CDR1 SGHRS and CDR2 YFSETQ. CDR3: CASSLETGIYGYTF. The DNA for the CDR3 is TGCGCCAGCAGCTTGGAGACAGGGATCTATGGCTACACCTTC.

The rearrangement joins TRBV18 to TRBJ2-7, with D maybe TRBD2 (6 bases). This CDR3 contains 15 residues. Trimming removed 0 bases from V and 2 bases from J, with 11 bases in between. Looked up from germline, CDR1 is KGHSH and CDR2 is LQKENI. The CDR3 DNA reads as TGTGCCAGCTCACCACCGGGCGGGGATCCCTACGAGCAGTACTTC. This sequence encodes CASSPPGGDPYEQYF.

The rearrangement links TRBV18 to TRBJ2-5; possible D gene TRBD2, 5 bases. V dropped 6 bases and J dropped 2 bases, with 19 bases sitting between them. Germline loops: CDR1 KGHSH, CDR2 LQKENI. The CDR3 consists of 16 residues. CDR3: CASSPDSVGSQETQYF. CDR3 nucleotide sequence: TGTGCCAGCTCGCCCGATTCGGTTGGGAGTCAAGAGACCCAGTACTTC.